The rows below give T cell receptor beta chains drawn from one sample of a study of spatial heterogeneity in lung cancer. TCRdb itself ran the 5' RACE reads through MiXCR, one entry per CDR3 protein. The sample contains 60,000 to 85,000 distinct CDR3 sequences, around 9.3% of which appear only once. Sample: PBMCs, taken at follow-up. Every receptor here comes from a female donor with early-stage non-small cell lung cancer. The CDR3 runs from the conserved cysteine through the conserved F or W. The D gene is left open where the match is weak. A row's size may be missing; if present it is once, few, many or a size class.

TGTGCCAGCAGCTTCCTCTACAATGAGCAGTTCTTC CASSFLYNEQFF 12 NA TRBJ2-1 many TRBV7-9
TGCAGCGTTGAGAACAGGACGCCGAACACTGAAGCTTTCTTT CSVENRTPNTEAFF 14 NA TRBJ1-1 many TRBV29-1
TGTGCCAGCAGTCCGCGCGGACCCGCAGGGGTGGGTCAGCCCCAGCATTTT CASSPRGPAGVGQPQHF 17 NA TRBJ1-5 many TRBV12-3/TRBV12-4
TGTGCCAGCAGAATACTGGGGAACTCCTACGAGCAGTACTTC CASRILGNSYEQYF 14 NA TRBJ2-7 NA TRBV6-2/TRBV6-3
TGTGCCATCAGTGTCGGACAGGAACAAACGGGCGAGCAGTACTTC CAISVGQEQTGEQYF 15 TRBD1 TRBJ2-7 NA TRBV10-3
TGTGCCAGCAGTTTTAACGGGCCCTACGAGCAGTACTTC CASSFNGPYEQYF 13 NA TRBJ2-7 many TRBV27
TGTGCCAGCCACTATCGAGGTGAGCAGTTCTTC CASHYRGEQFF 11 NA TRBJ2-1 few TRBV27
TGTGCCAGCAGCCAAGATTCAACGGGGAGTACGCAGTATTTT CASSQDSTGSTQYF 14 NA TRBJ2-3 NA TRBV3-1
TGTGCCAGCAGCTTAACGTCCGCCTATGGTGGCTACACCTTC CASSLTSAYGGYTF 14 NA TRBJ1-2 many TRBV5-4
TGTGCCACACGGAGGGAGGGGAACCCCACCGGGGAGCTGTTTTTT CATRREGNPTGELFF 15 TRBD2 TRBJ2-2 many TRBV6-5
TGTGCCAGCAGCTTAGTTTCAGGTACTACCAATGAGCAGTTCTTC CASSLVSGTTNEQFF 15 NA TRBJ2-1 many TRBV7-2